Listed here are 2 T cell receptor beta chains from one sample, sequenced in a study of blood T cell repertoires in COVID-19. TCRdb's copy holds only in-frame clones and misses some; the assay was immunoSEQ multiplex PCR. Here the sample spans approximately 170,000 clones, around 85% being singletons. The sample comprised peripheral blood. The origin of the receptors is a woman aged 70-85 years with acute or convalescent COVID-19.

The chain recombines TRBV12-2 with TRBJ1-4; the table calls TRBD1, which could not be checked here. TRBV12-2 is a pseudogene. The CDR3 covers 16 residues. The chain's CDR3 is CASRLAGEQGREKLFF. CDR3 DNA: TGTGCAAGTCGCTTAGCCGGTGAACAGGGTCGAGAAAAACTGTTTTTT.

The rearrangement uses TRBV5-1 and TRBJ1-6; D may be TRBD1 (6 bases). V lost 4 bases, J lost 10 bases, and 18 bases lay in between. This CDR3 has 15 residues. Germline CDR1 reads SGHRS; CDR2 reads YFSETQ. CDR3 sequence: CASSISGTQGSPLHF. The CDR3 DNA sequence: TGCGCCAGCAGCATCTCCGGGACACAGGGCTCACCCCTCCACTTT. The full variable domain, completed using reference TRBV5-1 and TRBJ1-6, is KAGVTQTPRYLIKTRGQQVTLSCSPISGHRSVSWYQQTPGQGLQFLFEYFSETQRNKGNFPGRFSGRQFSNSRSEMNVSTLELGDSALYLCASSISGTQGSPLHFGNGTRLTVT.